This TCR beta chain appears in the sequencing data of a study of cytomegalovirus exposure and HLA in healthy donors (dated by TCRdb to about 2017). Notes on the research overall: According to an earlier analysis of around 600 of the donors, about 179 million T cells yielded 117 million unique TCR beta sequences and around 280 Gb of sequence data. Of the roughly 400 genotyped donors, approximately 80% were placed in the genetic ancestry cluster associated with self-reported Caucasian donors. In addition to the first cohort of around 670 subjects, a separate validation cohort of 120 different subjects was used. Class I and class II HLA loci were covered by the typing at four-digit resolution. The study aimed to test whether cataloging public T cell receptors could reveal signatures of past pathogen exposure. All discovery cohort repertoires had been generated using a single sequencing platform. On average, over 200,000 unique TCR beta nucleotide sequences were sequenced per donor among fewer than 500 genotyped donors of the cohort, with 15% to 20% of those sequences being non-productive. To predict cytomegalovirus infection status, the study combined high-throughput TCR immunosequencing, statistical association of individual TCRs with disease status, and machine learning. The T cell repertoires of 666 subjects were profiled by immunosequencing and related to cytomegalovirus serostatus. Because of strong linkage in the cohort, four to six DR-DQ haplotypes were treated as single units for association and clustering. The number of typed donors differed by locus: roughly 620-630 for A, B, C, DRB1 and DQB1; some 540 for DQA1; some 610 for DPA1; and around 470 for DPB1. Roughly 300 gigabases of sequencing data and about 92 million unique TCR sequences made up an early release that covered about 640 HLA-typed donors. A later genetic analysis used genome-wide SNP genotypes for about 65% of the 666 donors, treating that subset as a discovery cohort. In a later analysis, previously published TCR beta repertoires from 670 or so donors were re-analyzed and high-resolution HLA genotyping was added so that TCR occurrence patterns could be studied. Rather than drawing on any new phenotypic data, the later analysis identified candidate immune exposures from TCR beta sequences and the way those sequences occurred across donors. An earlier analysis of 587 of the donors used high-throughput TCR beta sequencing to judge whether each TCR beta V gene segment behaved as functional or pseudogenic. Donor age, sex, ethnicity and CMV serostatus were compiled alongside the repertoire data. Points the paper makes about the study in general: Compared with the approximately 670-donor mean, donors in an Asian-associated ancestry cluster had fewer N-insertions in productive TCRs, according to a later genetic analysis. In a later analysis, more than 15,000 TCR beta sequences were associated with specific HLA alleles at a false discovery rate of 0.05. Cytomegalovirus status was reported to be diagnosed by the classifier with high specificity and sensitivity in both the original and validation cohorts. In an earlier analysis of roughly 560 of the donors, most TCR beta V segments were observed in productive rearrangements about 90% or about 30% of the time, broadly matching IMGT annotations. Three of the identified cytomegalovirus-associated TCR beta chains were confirmed in vitro to be specific for cytomegalovirus antigens. According to a later analysis, TCR association rates differed among HLA loci, with DRB1 alleles showing the most associated TCRs and HLA-C alleles showing the fewest. A group of highly shared sequence variants was considered likely to be a technical artifact of the sequencing pipeline. Because HLA typing was missing for some donors at each locus, association tests included only the typed subset. Correlated functional status among segregating V segments might be attributable to linkage disequilibrium, but an unknown experimental factor could not be ruled out. A further reported finding was that TCR beta sequences accurately predicted the HLA-A and HLA-B alleles for most subjects in the first cohort. An association between a missense DCLRE1C variant and V-gene and J-gene trimming of TCR beta chains was found in a later genetic analysis and replicated in an independent cohort. According to a later analysis, most CMV-associated TCR beta chains appeared to be HLA-restricted, and the HLA associations seemed to be driven largely by CMV exposure. The presence/absence analyses assumed that sequencing depth was roughly uniform across donors, and that assumption may not be true. Because counts were too low, roughly 17 rarely observed V segments, including chromosome 9 orphons, were left out of the earlier analysis of about 500 of the donors. In the study, 164 TCR beta chains were listed as associated with cytomegalovirus. When HLA alleles, especially DR and DQ, strongly co-occurred, TCR associations were difficult to assign to individual alleles. The only immune exposure information available for the cohort was CMV serostatus. Across donors, most TCR sequences were observed very rarely, whereas some public TCRs were present in many individuals. According to the authors, the approach could potentially be generalized to other disease states and immunological phenotypes. The 87-base-pair reads could not distinguish some IMGT-functional V segments, including TRBV6-2 and TRBV6-3, so those segments were excluded. Compared with equally common non-associated chains, HLA-associated TCR beta chains in a later analysis were more clonally expanded and had lower generation probabilities. A later analysis reported that several top co-occurrence clusters appeared linked to parvovirus B19, influenza, CMV and Epstein-Barr virus. This cohort had only TCR beta chains sequenced, and the lack of alpha or paired-chain data limited which features could be detected.

To prepare the library, the immunoSEQ multiplex PCR assay was applied. For the multiplex PCR, a mixture combining 60 forward primers for TCR Vbeta segments and 13 reverse primers for TCR Jbeta segments was used. Amplification of the CDR3 region of rearranged TCR beta genes was performed with a multiplex PCR assay on genomic DNA. The amplified TCR beta libraries were sequenced on the Illumina HiSeq System as 87-base-pair reads. Under the source paper's analysis protocol: Across the 500 to 700 repertoires, a later analysis counted 78 million or so unique TCR beta chains, some 11 million of which were shared by at least two donors. Raw reads were error-corrected and collapsed into unique sequences with a nearest-neighbor algorithm that merged closely related sequences to remove PCR and sequencing errors. To assign V, D and J gene segments, CDR3 sequences were aligned to IMGT reference sequences. For a sequence to be retained, a match of at least six nucleotides was required to both a V gene segment and a J gene segment. Rearrangements were called productive when the CDR3 lacked stop codons and stayed in frame with V and J; all others were non-productive. Following IMGT convention, CDR3 was defined as the stretch from the second conserved V-encoded cysteine up to the conserved J-encoded phenylalanine. In an earlier analysis of around 540 of the donors, sequences lacking an unambiguous match to a single V gene segment were excluded. An earlier analysis of approximately 590 of the donors classified V segments as functional when productive rearrangements were above 56.7% and as segregating when the standard deviation between donors was above 5%. A statistical classification framework was built to diagnose cytomegalovirus status from the catalog of TCR beta chain sequences. In a later analysis, TCR nucleotide sequences were compared against IMGT/GENE-DB human TR gene sequences so that V and J genes could be assigned. Using the TCRdist pipeline, a later analysis assigned CDR3 sequences along with most-parsimonious VDJ recombination scenarios. In a later analysis, each TCR beta chain was defined by its CDR3 amino acid sequence together with its V-gene family, and reads lacking a unique V-gene family were excluded. To address suspected cross-contamination and a sequencing artifact, a later analysis removed several hundred highly shared, low-generation-probability nucleotide sequences. In a later analysis, a clonal expansion index for each public chain was calculated from normalized within-repertoire ranks of inferred template counts. In a later analysis, generation probabilities were computed with a VDJ recombination model fitted to out-of-frame rearrangements, and the resulting probabilities were checked against IGoR. In a later analysis, hypergeometric tests were used to score TCR-TCR, TCR-HLA and TCR-CMV co-occurrence, with a repertoire-size bias correction applied to TCR pairs. To estimate false discovery rates, a later analysis permuted the HLA or CMV assignments 20 times. In a later analysis, co-occurring TCRs were grouped with DBSCAN, and TCRdist sequence similarity was added when clustering was performed within HLA-allele-positive subsets. Co-occurrence clustering excluded repertoires with fewer than 30,000 or more than 120,000 public chains, plus five with anomalous nucleotide sharing. The table comes from immuneACCESS by way of TCRdb, which keeps in-frame sequences with V and J called. Part of the clones is missing from these tables; in studies checked, under half for an unresolved V gene and the rest for unknown reasons. V and J calls and clone size come straight from that table; D and trimming were deduced from the DNA. The sample records about 170,000 clones, 80% to 90% of which are singletons. Around 2.5% of the sample rests with the top ten.

This clone was detected only a few times. The antigen it binds to is not known. One base away there is no much larger clone; base qualities are not given. The germline V gene encodes CDR1 MGHRA and CDR2 YSYEKL. The junction shows trimming of 4 bases on V and 6 bases on J, and the gene matches do not reach 8 bases of it. The CDR3 goes from the cysteine to the phenylalanine over 15 residues. CDR3 DNA is the only sequence kept; it has 45 bases, read in frame from the first base. The cohort comprised several hundred healthy bone marrow donors. At the time of sampling, every cohort member was nominally healthy, though immune exposures that went unrecorded were likely present. The donor tested CMV seropositive and was one of the 289 seropositive cohort members. Each donor provided a peripheral blood sample, and peripheral blood mononuclear cells were used for TCR beta sequencing. Genomic DNA extraction from the blood cell samples was performed with the Qiagen DNeasy Blood Extraction Kit.

Sequenced: PBMCs. The receptor comes from a man aged 25-45 years in good health and CMV-seropositive. The sequence links TRBV4-1 to TRBJ2-1, and 8 junction bases match TRBD2. The CDR3 region has the sequence CASSPAGLGSNEQFF. The DNA reads as follows: TGCGCCAGCAGCCCAGCGGGACTAGGTTCCAATGAGCAGTTCTTC.